These 25 T cell receptor beta chains came from one sample sequenced in a study of shared clonotypes between healthy human individuals (dated by TCRdb to the early 2020s). The library was prepared using the immunoSEQ multiplex PCR assay. TCRdb carries this immuneACCESS record with in-frame sequences only. Its versions omit some clonotypes, under half of them owing to an unresolved V gene in the studies checked, with the rest unexplained. In all, the sample holds 2.3 million or so clones, and just over 90% of those were seen once. 0.39% of the sample is held by the ten biggest clonotypes. Sequencing was performed on naive CD4+ T cells from PBMCs. Sample cell subset or site, as interpreted from the label and publication: CD45RA+ positively selected. The receptors stem from a man in his late teens or twenties in good health. Some clones in this sample may be carry-over from other donors' samples.

The chain employs TRBV25-1 and TRBJ1-1; D is ambiguous. The CDR3 totals 13 residues. Germline V gives CDR1 MGHDK, CDR2 SYGVNS. With 7 bases removed from V and 10 bases from J, the gap between germline ends came to 19 bases. DNA of the CDR3: TGTGCCAGCACCTCCGCGGGTAGGCCGAGAGCTTTCTTT. Translated: CASTSAGRPRAFF.

About this clone: Other DNA sequences in the sample encode the same CDR3. J is TRBJ2-3 and V is TRBV9; D remains ambiguous. V lost 0 bases and J 2 bases, leaving 10 bases between the germline ends. The CDR3 is 15 amino acids. Germline lookup yields CDR1 SGDLS and CDR2 YYNGEE. DNA of the CDR3: TGTGCCAGCAGCGTAGCTGGGTCCTCCACAGATACGCAGTATTTT. Its protein product is CASSVAGSSTDTQYF.

CDR3 nucleotides: TGCGCCAGCAGCCCAGGACAGGGTTTGAGGACAGATACGCAGTATTTT. Protein product: CASSPGQGLRTDTQYF. This sequence joins TRBV4-1 and TRBJ2-3, with 8 bases lining up with TRBD1. J was trimmed by 3 bases and V by 4 bases; bases with no gene match: 9. The CDR3 sequence is 16 residues long. CDR1 MGHRA and CDR2 YSYEKL come from the germline V gene.

The rearrangement uses TRBV28 and TRBJ1-2, with 7 bases fitting TRBD1. The ends lost 6 bases at V and 6 bases at J; junction bases unmatched: 7. Germline V CDR1 and CDR2: MDHEN, SYDVKM. This CDR3 has 13 amino acids. CDR3 region: CASRIQGEDGYTF. As DNA, the CDR3 is TGTGCCAGCAGAATCCAGGGGGAGGATGGCTACACCTTC.

The V call is TRBV7-9, the J call TRBJ2-7, with D perhaps matching TRBD1 or TRBD2 (5 bases each). The CDR3 totals 15 residues. Germline loops: CDR1 SEHNR, CDR2 FQNEAQ (reference sequence). The V gene lost 3 bases and the J gene lost 3 bases, with 15 bases spanning the gap. As DNA, the CDR3 is TGTGCCAGCAGCTTTGGACACCAAGCGGACTACGAGCAGTACTTC. It translates to CASSFGHQADYEQYF. The variable domain in full, completed from reference TRBV7-9 and TRBJ2-7, reads DTGVSQNPRHKITKRGQNVTFRCDPISEHNRLYWYRQTLGQGPEFLTYFQNEAQLEKSRLLSDRFSAERPKGSFSTLEIQRTEQGDSAMYLCASSFGHQADYEQYFGPGTRLTVT.

The chain combines TRBV30 with TRBJ2-2, with D possibly matching TRBD1 (5 bases). This CDR3 has 15 amino acids. Trimming took 0 bases from V and 6 from J, leaving 14 bases between them. Germline V lookup: CDR1 GTSNPN, CDR2 SVGIG (reference sequence). CDR3 in DNA: TGTGCCTGGAGTGTACAGGACATATCCGCCGGGGAGCTGTTTTTT. Its translation is CAWSVQDISAGELFF.

The rearrangement joins TRBV4-3 to TRBJ2-1; TRBD1 aligns across 9 bases. The CDR3 is made up of 15 amino acids. V gave up 1 base and J gave up 4 bases; unmatched junction bases: 2. Germline V gene sequence: CDR1 LGHNA, CDR2 YSLEER. CDR3: CASSQGGTGYNEQFF. The CDR3 bases are TGCGCCAGCAGCCAAGGAGGGACAGGGTACAATGAGCAGTTCTTC.

The chain employs TRBV29-1 and TRBJ1-2; D is unresolved. CDR1 and CDR2 from the germline V gene are SQVTM and ANQGSEA. CDR3 length equals 12 residues. Trimming shortened V by 7 bases and J by 4 bases, and 13 bases separated the two germline ends. The chain's CDR3 is CSASRQTYGYTF. CDR3 sequence (DNA): TGCAGCGCTTCGAGGCAGACCTATGGCTACACCTTC.

The V call is TRBV7-2, the J call TRBJ2-7, with 7 bases fitting TRBD1. The trim removed 5 bases at V and 5 bases at J, leaving 6 bases unmatched. Per germline, CDR1 SGHTA and CDR2 FQGNSA. The CDR3 contains 13 residues. For the CDR3, the DNA is TGTGCCAGCAGCCAGACAGGGCGAAACGAGCAGTACTTC. Translation: CASSQTGRNEQYF.

V gene TRBV5-1 combines with J gene TRBJ2-3; D possibly corresponds to TRBD1 (6 bases). V lost 1 base and J 6 bases, leaving 15 bases between the germline ends. Germline CDR1 reads SGHRS; CDR2 reads YFSETQ. This CDR3 spans 15 amino acids. The CDR3 sequence is CASSLQGGSMDTQYF. In nucleotides, the CDR3 is TGCGCCAGCAGCTTGCAAGGGGGATCGATGGATACGCAGTATTTT.

The chain employs TRBV18 and TRBJ1-1, with D perhaps TRBD1 (6 bases). Germline loops: CDR1 KGHSH, CDR2 LQKENI. Trimming left V 5 bases short and J 0 bases short, with 7 bases between. The CDR3 is 13 residues long. CDR3 residues: CASSGTMNTEAFF. The CDR3 DNA follows: TGTGCCAGCTCAGGGACAATGAACACTGAAGCTTTCTTT.

Details on this clone: Other DNA sequences within the sample encode an identical CDR3. This rearrangement joins TRBV9 to TRBJ1-1; D ambiguous. The V gene lost 0 bases and the J gene lost 5 bases, with 8 bases spanning the gap. Germline CDR1 reads SGDLS; CDR2 reads YYNGEE. This CDR3 has 13 residues. Written as DNA, the CDR3 is TGTGCCAGCAGCGTAGAGGGATTTACTGAAGCTTTCTTT. This gives the protein CASSVEGFTEAFF.

V is TRBV2 and J is TRBJ2-1; tentatively, D is TRBD1 (7 bases). V was pared by 6 bases and J by 7 bases, with 19 bases between. The CDR3 has 15 residues. Germline CDR1 reads SNHLY; CDR2 reads FYNNEI. Here the CDR3 reads CASRPGGIQENEQFF. In DNA form, the CDR3 reads TGTGCCAGCAGGCCAGGGGGGATTCAAGAAAATGAGCAGTTCTTC.

This clone was picked up one time. The genes are TRBV18 and TRBJ1-3; 7 positions agree with TRBD1. V was clipped by 5 bases and J by 0 bases; unmatched bases: 7. CDR1 is KGHSH, CDR2 LQKENI, per germline. The CDR3 is made up of 16 amino acids. CDR3 protein: CASSSWTGSSGNTIYF. CDR3 bases: TGTGCCAGCTCATCTTGGACAGGAAGCTCTGGAAACACCATATATTTT. Using reference TRBV18 and TRBJ1-3 for the parts outside the CDR3, the full variable domain is NAGVMQNPRHLVRRRGQEARLRCSPMKGHSHVYWYRQLPEEGLKFMVYLQKENIIDESGMPKERFSAEFPKEGPSILRIQQVVRGDSAAYFCASSSWTGSSGNTIYFGEGSWLTVV.

The rearrangement joins TRBV5-6 to TRBJ1-1, with D hard to call. This CDR3 has 14 amino acids. With 0 bases removed from V and 2 bases from J, the gap between germline ends came to 8 bases. CDR1 is SGHDT, CDR2 YYEEEE, per germline. CDR3 bases: TGTGCCAGCAGCTTGGCAGGTCGCAACACTGAAGCTTTCTTT. This codes for CASSLAGRNTEAFF.

The J gene is TRBJ1-2, the V gene TRBV6-5; D is unresolved. Germline CDR1 and CDR2: MNHEY and SVGAGI. V lost 0 bases, J lost 8 bases, and 16 bases lay in between. This CDR3 comprises 15 residues. CDR3 nucleotide sequence: TGTGCCAGCAGTTACTCGTATGCAGGAGGAAACGGCTACACCTTC. It specifies CASSYSYAGGNGYTF.

On this clone: The sample carries other DNA sequences with the same CDR3. This chain uses TRBV5-1 with TRBJ1-1; D gene ambiguous. This CDR3 is 15 amino acids long. Germline CDR1 reads SGHRS; CDR2 reads YFSETQ. V lost 0 bases and J lost 0, with 9 bases in between. CDR3: CASSLVAGLNTEAFF. For the CDR3, the DNA is TGCGCCAGCAGCTTGGTTGCAGGCCTGAACACTGAAGCTTTCTTT.

The CDR3 protein is CASSPTGKNTEAFF. DNA of the CDR3: TGTGCCAGCAGCCCGACAGGAAAGAACACTGAAGCTTTCTTT. The V call is TRBV5-8, the J call TRBJ1-1, with a tentative D call TRBD1 (6 bases). Germline V gene sequence: CDR1 SGHTS, CDR2 YDEGEE. V was pared by 4 bases and J by 1 base, with 11 bases between. This CDR3 spans 14 amino acids.

This clone was detected only a few times. V and J are TRBV28 and TRBJ1-1; D may be TRBD1 (5 bases). Deletions cut 6 bases from V and 11 bases from J, with 19 bases between. The V gene's germline CDR1 is MDHEN and CDR2 SYDVKM. The CDR3 consists of 13 residues. Here the CDR3 reads CASRLPTVGTAFF. In DNA form, the CDR3 reads TGTGCCAGCAGACTCCCCACCGTGGGGACGGCTTTCTTT.

The CDR3 sequence: CASRFLYRGSSYEQYF. The CDR3 DNA sequence: TGTGCCAGCAGATTTCTTTACCGGGGCAGCTCCTACGAGCAGTACTTC. The V and J genes are TRBV27 and TRBJ2-7; possibly TRBD1 or TRBD2 for D (5 bases each). Germline-derived CDR1 and CDR2 are MNHEY and SMNVEV (reference sequence). Trimming shortened V by 6 bases and J by 0 bases, and 18 bases separated the two germline ends. This CDR3 region has 16 residues.

This chain joins TRBV14 and TRBJ2-1; D remains unclear. Trimming cost V 4 bases and J 15 bases, with 19 bases left between them. This CDR3 comprises 13 residues. Germline CDR1 and CDR2: SGHDN and FVKESK. In DNA form, the CDR3 reads TGTGCCAGCAGCCCGCAGGAATCTGCGGCACCGTTCTTC. Protein sequence: CASSPQESAAPFF. The complete variable domain, with remaining parts taken from reference TRBV14 and TRBJ2-1, reads EAGVTQFPSHSVIEKGQTVTLRCDPISGHDNLYWYRRVMGKEIKFLLHFVKESKQDESGMPNNRFLAERTGGTYSTLKVQPAELEDSGVYFCASSPQESAAPFFGPGTRLTVL.

CDR3 amino acids: CASSPLLSRTSGNEQFF. CDR3 nucleotide sequence: TGTGCCAGCAGCCCCCTTTTATCGCGGACTAGCGGGAATGAGCAGTTCTTC. The rearrangement joins TRBV11-2 to TRBJ2-1, with TRBD2 identical over 11 bases. The V gene end was trimmed by 5 bases and the J gene end by 7 bases; junction bases not matched to a gene: 13. Germline V gene data show CDR1 as SGHAT and CDR2 as FQNNGV. CDR3 length: 17 residues.

The chain's CDR3 is CASSQEGNEQFF. The DNA for the CDR3 is TGTGCCAGCAGCCAAGAGGGCAATGAGCAGTTCTTC. J is TRBJ2-1 and V is TRBV4-2; D gene unclear. Germline-derived CDR1 and CDR2 are LGHNA and YNFKEQ. This CDR3 has 12 residues. Trimming removed 0 bases at V and 6 bases at J, with 3 bases between.

Details on this clone: Compared with germline, one end of the junction differs, possibly owing to a read error. The chain links TRBV4-1 to TRBJ2-2; unclear D gene. CDR1 and CDR2 from the germline V gene are MGHRA and YSYEKL. This CDR3 is built from 15 residues. CDR3 sequence: CASTQKVRDTGELFF. CDR3 in DNA: TGCGCCAGCACCCAAAAGGTCCGGGACACCGGGGAGCTGTTTTTT.

Remarks on this clone: In the same sample, other DNA sequences code for this CDR3. This sequence joins TRBV27 and TRBJ1-2, with D possibly TRBD1 on 5 matching bases. Germline V gene data show CDR1 as MNHEY and CDR2 as SMNVEV (reference sequence). CDR3 length: 13 amino acids. V was pared by 5 bases and J by 4 bases, with 11 bases between. Here the CDR3 reads CASSLRGLYGYTF. In DNA, the CDR3 is TGTGCCAGCAGTCTAAGGGGACTCTATGGCTACACCTTC.